Below are 11 T cell receptor beta chains sequenced from a single sample in a study of CD49a tissue-resident CD8 T cells in human skin. Assay: immunoSEQ multiplex PCR; the TCRdb copy retains only in-frame clones and omits some. The sample has more than 750 clones; about two thirds are singletons. The sample comprised CLA- CD8+ effector memory T cells sorted from blood. The receptors come from a human donor in good health.

This chain links TRBV9 with TRBJ2-1; the match to TRBD2 covers 16 bases. With 4 bases clipped from V and 6 bases from J, the junction kept 22 bases outside the gene matches. This CDR3 is built from 22 residues. Germline CDR1 reads SGDLS; CDR2 reads YYNGEE. CDR3 coding DNA: TGTGCCAGCAGCCCCCCCCGGAAGGGACTAGCGGGAGGGCCTAAAGGCCGCAATGAGCAGTTCTTC. Protein: CASSPPRKGLAGGPKGRNEQFF.

This clone is labeled large. The chain is built from TRBV4-3 and TRBJ2-1; 12 bases align to TRBD2. In germline, CDR1 is LGHNA, CDR2 YSLEER. Trimming at V came to 0 bases and at J to 9 bases, leaving 9 bases not matched to a gene. The CDR3 sequence is 17 residues long. The CDR3 coding sequence is TGCGCCAGCAGCCAAGAAGGCCTAGCGGGAGGGGCGGTTGAGCAGTTCTTC. Translating gives CASSQEGLAGGAVEQFF.

This chain connects TRBV28 to TRBJ2-3; 7 nucleotides align to TRBD1. The CDR3 is made up of 16 amino acids. Germline values: CDR1 MDHEN, CDR2 SYDVKM. The trim removed 3 bases at V and 2 bases at J, leaving 8 bases unmatched. In DNA, the CDR3 is TGTGCCAGCAGTTTTATCCGGGACAGCTCCACAGATACGCAGTATTTT. It is translated as CASSFIRDSSTDTQYF. The variable domain in full, completed from reference TRBV28 and TRBJ2-3, reads DVKVTQSSRYLVKRTGEKVFLECVQDMDHENMFWYRQDPGLGLRLIYFSYDVKMKEKGDIPEGYSVSREKKERFSLILESASTNQTSMYLCASSFIRDSSTDTQYFGPGTRLTVL.

V gene TRBV9 combines with J gene TRBJ2-3; 11 nucleotides agree with TRBD2. Germline CDR1 reads SGDLS; CDR2 reads YYNGEE. V lost 0 bases and J lost 6; bases outside the gene matches: 9. The CDR3 sequence is 17 residues long. The DNA of the CDR3 is TGTGCCAGCAGCGTAGAGGGGGGGACTAGCGGCCCCGATACGCAGTATTTT. Translation gives CASSVEGGTSGPDTQYF.

The CDR3 loop reads CSVGGGEIYGYTF. For the CDR3, the DNA is TGCAGCGTTGGAGGGGGGGAGATCTATGGCTACACCTTC. The chain combines TRBV29-1 with TRBJ1-2; D might be TRBD1 (6 bases). Between the trimmed V and J ends, which lost 4 bases and 4 bases, there was a span of 13 bases. The CDR3 totals 13 residues. Germline assignment: CDR1 SQVTM and CDR2 ANQGSEA.

The J gene is TRBJ2-1, the V gene TRBV6-4, with 9 bases lining up with TRBD2. The germline V gene has CDR1 MRHNA and CDR2 SNTAGT. The CDR3 contains 16 residues. V lost 0 bases and J lost 9; bases outside the gene matches: 9. CDR3 sequence: CASSDSPSGENGEQFF. CDR3 DNA sequence: TGTGCCAGCAGTGACTCGCCTAGCGGGGAAAACGGTGAGCAGTTCTTC.

The V gene is TRBV4-3, the J gene TRBJ2-7, with 10 bases lining up with TRBD1. Germline trimming cut 3 bases from V and 6 bases from J; bases unmatched to any gene: 11. CDR3 length: 16 amino acids. Germline V lookup: CDR1 LGHNA, CDR2 YSLEER. The CDR3 loop is CASSHNPGQGSGEQYF. CDR3 coding DNA: TGCGCCAGCAGCCACAACCCGGGACAGGGGTCGGGCGAGCAGTACTTC.

The chain uses TRBV7-6 and TRBJ2-2; the match to TRBD1 covers 7 bases. CDR3 length: 13 amino acids. In germline, CDR1 is SGHVS, CDR2 FNYEAQ. V dropped 4 bases and J dropped 5; count of bases not matched to a gene: 1. CDR3 sequence (DNA): TGTGCCAGCAGCTCGACAGGGACCGGGGAGCTGTTTTTT. It specifies CASSSTGTGELFF.

This clone was counted once. The V and J genes are TRBV7-9 and TRBJ1-5; D gene unclear. The germline V and J ends were trimmed by 3 bases and 3 bases, with 12 bases remaining between them. This CDR3 is built from 15 residues. Germline V gives CDR1 SEHNR, CDR2 FQNEAQ (reference sequence). In DNA form, the CDR3 reads TGTGCCAGCAGCTTGGAAGGAGAAGCCAATCAGCCCCAGCATTTT. Residues: CASSLEGEANQPQHF.

The J gene is TRBJ1-2, the V gene TRBV28; 12 nucleotides match TRBD1. The CDR3 sequence is 18 residues long. The J segment lost 4 bases and the V segment lost 7 bases, leaving 16 bases of the junction unmatched. Germline CDR1 MDHEN, CDR2 SYDVKM. This CDR3 reads CASNMERGQGARGYGYTF. DNA for the CDR3: TGTGCCAGCAATATGGAGAGGGGACAGGGGGCGCGGGGCTATGGCTACACCTTC.

This CDR3 reads CASSSSDRAKSNTDTQYF. DNA of the CDR3: TGTGCCAGCAGCTCTTCCGACAGGGCTAAGTCAAACACAGATACGCAGTATTTT. The V and J genes are TRBV7-9 and TRBJ2-3, with TRBD1 identical over 7 bases. The CDR3 is 18 amino acids. V lost 4 bases to trimming and J lost 2 bases; unmatched junction nucleotides: 15. CDR1 SEHNR and CDR2 FQNEAQ come from the germline V gene (reference sequence).